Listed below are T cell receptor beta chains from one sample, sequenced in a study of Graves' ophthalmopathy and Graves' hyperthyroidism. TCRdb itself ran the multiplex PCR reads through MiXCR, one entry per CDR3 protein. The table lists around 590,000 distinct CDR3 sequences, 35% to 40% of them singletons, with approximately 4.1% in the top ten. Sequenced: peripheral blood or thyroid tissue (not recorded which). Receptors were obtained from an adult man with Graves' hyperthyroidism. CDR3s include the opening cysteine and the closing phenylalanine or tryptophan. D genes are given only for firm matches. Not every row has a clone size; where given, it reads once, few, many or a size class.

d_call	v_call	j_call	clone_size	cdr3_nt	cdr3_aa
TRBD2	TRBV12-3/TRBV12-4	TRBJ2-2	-	TGTGCCAGCAGCTTTCTAGCGGGGGGGAGCGGGGAGCTGTTTTTT	CASSFLAGGSGELFF
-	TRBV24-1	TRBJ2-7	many	TGTGCCACCAGTGATTTCGGGGACACGACCTACGAGCAGTACTTC	CATSDFGDTTYEQYF
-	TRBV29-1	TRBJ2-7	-	TGCAGCTTTGCTGGTGGACGGGTTGGTCCCTACGAGCAGTACTTC	CSFAGGRVGPYEQYF
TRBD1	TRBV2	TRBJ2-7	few	TGTGCCAGCAGTGAAGAAGCACCCGGGACAGGGTCCGACGAGCAGTACTTC	CASSEEAPGTGSDEQYF
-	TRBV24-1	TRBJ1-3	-	TGTGCCACCAGTGAGTCCAGCTCTGGAAACACCATATATTTT	CATSESSSGNTIYF
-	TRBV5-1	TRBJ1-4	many	TGCGCCAGCAGGGCGCAACTTAATGAAAAACTGTTTTTT	CASRAQLNEKLFF
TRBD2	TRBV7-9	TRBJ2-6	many	TGTGCCAGCAGCCCCCTCCCGGGAGGTTCCTCTGGGGCCAACGTCCTGACTTTC	CASSPLPGGSSGANVLTF
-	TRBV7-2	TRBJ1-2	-	TGTGCCAGCAGCGCGCCGGGACCCAGCAGTGCTCTTGGCTACACCTTC	CASSAPGPSSALGYTF
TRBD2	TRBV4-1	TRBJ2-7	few	TGCGCCAGCAGCCAACTAGCGGAGTACGAGCAGTACTTC	CASSQLAEYEQYF
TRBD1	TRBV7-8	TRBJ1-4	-	TGTGCCAGCAGCTTAGCTTTAGGGGGCGCCGAAAAACTGTTTTTT	CASSLALGGAEKLFF
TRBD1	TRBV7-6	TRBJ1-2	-	TGTGCCAGCAGCTCCCATGACAGGGATGGCTACACCTTC	CASSSHDRDGYTF
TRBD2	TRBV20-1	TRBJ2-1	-	TGCAGTGCTTCGGGACTAGCGGGGGGGAATGAGCAGTTCTTC	CSASGLAGGNEQFF
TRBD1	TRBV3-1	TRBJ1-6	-	TGTGCCAGCAGCCAAAGAAGGGACAGGGGAAATTCACCCTTCCACTTT	CASSQRRDRGNSPFHF
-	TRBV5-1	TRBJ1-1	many	TGCGCCAGCAGCTTGAGAGGGGGAGGACCCCCGGAGGAAGCTTTCTTT	CASSLRGGGPPEEAFF
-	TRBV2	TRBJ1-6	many	TGTGCCAGCAGTGAAGGTTTTTGGGATTCACCCCTCCACTTT	CASSEGFWDSPLHF
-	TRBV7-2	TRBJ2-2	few	TGTGCCAGCAGCGACGTGGCGGGACCCACCGGGGAGCTGTTTTTT	CASSDVAGPTGELFF
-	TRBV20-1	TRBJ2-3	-	TGCAGTGCTAGAGATCTGGCCGGAGTGAGCACAGATACGCAGTATTTT	CSARDLAGVSTDTQYF
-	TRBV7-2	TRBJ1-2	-	TGTGCCAGCAGCCAAGATCCAGATCTGGGCTATGGCTACACCTTC	CASSQDPDLGYGYTF
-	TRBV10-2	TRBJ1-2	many	TGCGCCACCGGACAGCCTTTGATAGGTGGCTACACCTTC	CATGQPLIGGYTF
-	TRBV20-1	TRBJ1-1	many	TGCAGTGCTAGAGTGGGCGAGACGAACACTGAAGCTTTCTTT	CSARVGETNTEAFF
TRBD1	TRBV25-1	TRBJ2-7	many	TGTGCCAGCAGTGGCTTCCGGGACAGATCCTACGAGCAGTACTTC	CASSGFRDRSYEQYF
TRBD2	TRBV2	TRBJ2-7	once	TGTGCCAGCAAAAGGCTAGCGGGGAACTTCTACGAGCAGTACTTC	CASKRLAGNFYEQYF
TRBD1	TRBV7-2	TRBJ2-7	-	TGTGCCAGCAGCCGGATTGACAGGGGCCGCGAGCAGTACTTC	CASSRIDRGREQYF
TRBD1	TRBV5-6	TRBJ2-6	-	TGTGCCAGCACAAGGACAGGGGGAAACTCTGGGGCCAACGTCCTGACTTTC	CASTRTGGNSGANVLTF
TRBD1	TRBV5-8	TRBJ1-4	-	TGTGCCAGCAGCTTCCGGACAGGTTATGAAAAACTGTTTTTT	CASSFRTGYEKLFF
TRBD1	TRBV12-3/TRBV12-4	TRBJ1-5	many	TGTGCCAGCAGTGATGACAGGGGCAATCAGCCCCAGCATTTT	CASSDDRGNQPQHF
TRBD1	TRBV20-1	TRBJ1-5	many	TGCAGTGCTAGAGAGGGGACAGGGTACAATCAGCCCCAGCATTTT	CSAREGTGYNQPQHF
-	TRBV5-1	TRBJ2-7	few	TGCGCCAGCAGCCGGCGGGAAACCGAGCAGTACTTC	CASSRRETEQYF
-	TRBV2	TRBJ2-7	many	TGTGCCAGCAAGGGACCTACGAGCTCCTACGAGCAGTACTTC	CASKGPTSSYEQYF
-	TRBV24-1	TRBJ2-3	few	TGTGCCACCAGTGATTTGCAGGGCGGCACAGATACGCAGTATTTT	CATSDLQGGTDTQYF
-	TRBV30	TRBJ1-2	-	TGTGCCTGGAGTGTAGGGGATCATAACTATGGCTACACCTTC	CAWSVGDHNYGYTF